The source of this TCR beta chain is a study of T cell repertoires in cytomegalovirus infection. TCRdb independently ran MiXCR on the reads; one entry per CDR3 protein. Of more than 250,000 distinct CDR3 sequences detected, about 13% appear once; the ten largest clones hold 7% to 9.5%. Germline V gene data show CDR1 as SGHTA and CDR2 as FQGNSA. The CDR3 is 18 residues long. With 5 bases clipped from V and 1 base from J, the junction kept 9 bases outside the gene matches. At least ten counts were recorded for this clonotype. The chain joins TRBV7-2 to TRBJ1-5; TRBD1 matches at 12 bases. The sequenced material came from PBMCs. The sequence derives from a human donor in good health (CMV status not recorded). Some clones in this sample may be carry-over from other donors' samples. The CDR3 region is CASSISGTGGSSNQPQHF. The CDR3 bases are TGTGCCAGCAGCATATCCGGGACAGGGGGCTCGAGCAATCAGCCCCAGCATTTT. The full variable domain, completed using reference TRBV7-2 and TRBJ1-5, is GAGVSQSPSNKVTEKGKDVELRCDPISGHTALYWYRQSLGQGLEFLIYFQGNSAPDKSGLPSDRFSAERTGGSVSTLTIQRTQQEDSAVYLCASSISGTGGSSNQPQHFGDGTRLSIL.